This entry features one T cell receptor beta chain sequence. This clonotype showed up just once. Its antigen is currently not known. Base qualities are not at hand, and no much larger clone is one base apart. One read alone lends weak support. This sample is drawn from a study of tumor-infiltrating lymphocytes in primary liver carcinoma (dated by TCRdb to the late 2010s). Regarding the research as a whole: Hepatocellular carcinoma (four) or combined HCC and intrahepatic cholangiocarcinoma (one) was present in the five patients, who were three men and two women aged 30 to 69 years. The five patients had tumors staged T1-T3 N0M0, with maximum diameters ranging from about 4.2 to 11 cm. Samples yielded roughly 3.5 to 8 million productive TCRbeta reads; read depth did not differ significantly between tissue types. TCRbeta repertoire sequencing, expression microarrays and whole-exome sequencing were combined in the study across five regions of each liver tumor, with adjacent normal tissue and blood also included. A total of 35 or so specimens from 5 patients underwent TCRbeta repertoire sequencing, comprising roughly 25 tumor regions, 5 adjacent noncancerous liver tissues and 5 peripheral blood samples. Agilent mRNA microarray profiling was performed on the roughly 25 tumor region samples to relate TCRbeta repertoire diversity to the local molecular phenotype. Technical replicate repertoires showed high reproducibility, with mean shared-clone rates roughly 0.87 and correlation coefficients above 0.98. Broader findings and caveats from the paper: Compared with blood, tumors had a significantly larger share of the repertoire taken up by the top 250 clones (p = 0.039). Repertoire overlap was higher between tumor regions (mean around 36%) than tumor-adjacent (approximately 17%) or tumor-blood (approximately 14%) pairs, consistent with antigen-driven expansion. Only the TCR beta chain was sequenced, so true repertoire diversity is likely underestimated because unpaired alpha chains were not captured. The study included only five patients, and the authors note findings should be validated in a larger study. Comparison of CD4+ and CD8+ T cell repertoires was precluded by the use of bulk unsorted samples. Only about 7.5-24% of top clones were found in all five regions of a tumor, suggesting spatial heterogeneity of tumor-infiltrating T cells.

Total RNA and DNA were co-extracted from approximately 20-30 mg of bulk tissue with the AllPrep DNA/RNA mini kit, without cell sorting. Five patients with histopathologically diagnosed primary liver carcinoma underwent surgical resection in China between 2015 and March 2016. At the time of sampling, the patients had chronic HBV infection and had not received any treatment. Each tumor was sampled at five spatially separated regions: the tumor centre plus the superior, inferior, left-lateral and right-lateral poles. According to histology, viable tumor cells made up more than 75% of every tumor sample. Fresh tumor and adjacent tissue pieces were bisected; one half was stored in RNAlater at -80°C, the other sent for histology. From the germline V gene, CDR1 is MDHEN and CDR2 is SYDVKM. The CDR3 sequence holds 15 residues, the cysteine and phenylalanine included. Only CDR3 DNA is held: 45 bases, read in frame from base 1. V ends up 8 bases short and J 5 bases short, with an unmatched junction base count of 12.

TCRbeta-specific cDNA was reverse-transcribed from about 500 ng total RNA using a constant-region primer and ProtoScript II reverse transcriptase. The TCRbeta libraries were prepared through three rounds of nested multiplex PCR following a slightly modified ARM-PCR procedure. The first two PCR rounds used multiplex TRBV1-TRBV30 forward primers with a Cbeta reverse primer, each for approximately 9 cycles. A final 25-cycle PCR with Deep VentR polymerase added sample barcodes and Illumina adapters. Before sequencing, amplicons of 200-500 bp were purified from gel using a QIAquick gel extraction kit. The TCRbeta amplicons were sequenced with 250-bp paired-end reads on an Illumina HiSeq 2500. As for how the authors treated the data: Reads were quality-trimmed with Trimmomatic v0.33, and paired reads were merged with FLASH v1.2.11 to recover full CDR3 sequences. V, D and J germline segments were assigned to the rearranged TCRbeta sequences by MiGEC v1.2.1b. Clonotype statistics and Shannon-Wiener diversity indices were computed with VDJtools v1.0.0. Except for diversity analysis, only the 250 most abundant clonotypes of each sample were used in subsequent analyses to reduce sampling bias. TCRdb trimmed the raw reads at Q25, called clones with MiXCR and kept productive beta chains. Every distinct CDR3 protein forms one entry, paired with its most common genes and DNA. TCRdb's processing, not the authors', yielded these V and J calls. Here the sample has 120,000 or so distinct CDR3 sequences; about 68% occur a single time. Of the sample, around 9% is held by the ten largest clones.

This TCR came from an older woman with primary liver carcinoma and hepatitis B virus infection. The sequenced material came from liver tumor tissue from sampling region 1. What this sample's cell subset or site label stands for: tumor region T1, superior pole. The rearranged segments are TRBV28 and TRBJ1-5, with 7 bases aligning to TRBD1. The CDR3 is CASVLSGQPYQPQHF. The DNA reads TGTGCCAGCGTTTTATCGGGACAGCCATATCAGCCCCAGCATTTT.